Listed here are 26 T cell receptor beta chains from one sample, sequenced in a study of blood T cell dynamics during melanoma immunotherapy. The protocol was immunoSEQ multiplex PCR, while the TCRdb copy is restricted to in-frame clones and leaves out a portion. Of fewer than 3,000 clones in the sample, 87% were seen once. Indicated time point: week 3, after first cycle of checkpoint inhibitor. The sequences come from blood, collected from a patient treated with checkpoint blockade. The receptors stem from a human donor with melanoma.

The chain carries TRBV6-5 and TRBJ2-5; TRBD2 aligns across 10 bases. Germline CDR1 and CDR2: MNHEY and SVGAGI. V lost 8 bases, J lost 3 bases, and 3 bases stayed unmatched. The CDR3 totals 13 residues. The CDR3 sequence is CASGLAGEETQYF. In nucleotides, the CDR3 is TGTGCCAGCGGGCTAGCGGGAGAAGAGACCCAGTACTTC.

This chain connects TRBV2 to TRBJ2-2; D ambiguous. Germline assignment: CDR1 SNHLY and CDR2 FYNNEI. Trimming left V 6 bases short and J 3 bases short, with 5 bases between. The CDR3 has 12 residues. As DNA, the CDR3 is TGTGCCAGCAGCCGGGACACCGGGGAGCTGTTTTTT. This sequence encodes CASSRDTGELFF. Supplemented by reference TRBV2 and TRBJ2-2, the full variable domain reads EPEVTQTPSHQVTQMGQEVILRCVPISNHLYFYWYRQILGQKVEFLVSFYNNEISEKSEIFDDQFSVERPDGSNFTLKIRSTKLEDSAMYFCASSRDTGELFFGEGSRLTVL.

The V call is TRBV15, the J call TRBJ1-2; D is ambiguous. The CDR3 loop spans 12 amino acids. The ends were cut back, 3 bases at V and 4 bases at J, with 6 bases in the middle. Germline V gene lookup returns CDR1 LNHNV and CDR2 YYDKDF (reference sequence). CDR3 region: CATSRDLYGYTF. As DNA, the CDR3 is TGTGCCACCAGCAGGGATCTCTATGGCTACACCTTC. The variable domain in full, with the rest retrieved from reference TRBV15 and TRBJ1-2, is DAMVIQNPRYQVTQFGKPVTLSCSQTLNHNVMYWYQQKSSQAPKLLFHYYDKDFNNEADTPDNFQSRRPNTSFCFLDIRSPGLGDTAMYLCATSRDLYGYTFGSGTRLTVV.

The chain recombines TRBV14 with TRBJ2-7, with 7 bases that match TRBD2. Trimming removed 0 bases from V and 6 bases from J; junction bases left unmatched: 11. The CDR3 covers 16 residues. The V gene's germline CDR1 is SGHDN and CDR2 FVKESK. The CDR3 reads CASSQDWAGVRGEQYF. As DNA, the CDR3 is TGTGCCAGCAGCCAAGATTGGGCGGGAGTAAGAGGCGAGCAGTACTTC.

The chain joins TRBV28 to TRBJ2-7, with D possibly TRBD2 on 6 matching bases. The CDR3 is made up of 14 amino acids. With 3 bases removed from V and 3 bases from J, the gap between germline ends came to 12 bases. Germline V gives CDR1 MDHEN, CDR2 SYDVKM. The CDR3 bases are TGTGCCAGCAGTTTGGTAGGGGAGGTCTACGAGCAGTACTTC. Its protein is CASSLVGEVYEQYF.

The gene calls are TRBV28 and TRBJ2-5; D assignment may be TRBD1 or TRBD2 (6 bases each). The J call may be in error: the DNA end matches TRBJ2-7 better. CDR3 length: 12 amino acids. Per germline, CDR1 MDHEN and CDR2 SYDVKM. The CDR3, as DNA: TGTGCCAGCAGTAGGGGGGCCTACGAGCAGTACTTC. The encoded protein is CASSRGAYEQYF.

DNA of the CDR3: TGTGCCGCCATGGGAACAGGGGCGACTGGAAACACCATATATTTT. Translation: CAAMGTGATGNTIYF. J is TRBJ1-3 and V is TRBV10-3, with 7 bases aligning to TRBD1. The CDR3 length is 15 residues. Trimming at V came to 11 bases and at J to 2 bases, leaving 12 bases not matched to a gene. Per the germline V gene, CDR1 is ENHRY and CDR2 is SYGVKD.

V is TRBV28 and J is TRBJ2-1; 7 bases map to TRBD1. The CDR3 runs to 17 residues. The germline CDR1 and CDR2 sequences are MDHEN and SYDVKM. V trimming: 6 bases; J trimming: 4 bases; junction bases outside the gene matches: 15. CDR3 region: CASRYYRGSQLYNEQFF. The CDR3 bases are TGTGCCAGCAGGTACTACAGGGGATCACAACTTTACAATGAGCAGTTCTTC.

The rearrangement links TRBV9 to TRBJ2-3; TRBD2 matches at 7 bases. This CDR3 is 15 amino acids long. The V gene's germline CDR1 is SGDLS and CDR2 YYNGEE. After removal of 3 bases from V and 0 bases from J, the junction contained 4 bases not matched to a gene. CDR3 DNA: TGTGCCAGCAGCGCTGGACTAGTCAGCACAGATACGCAGTATTTT. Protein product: CASSAGLVSTDTQYF.

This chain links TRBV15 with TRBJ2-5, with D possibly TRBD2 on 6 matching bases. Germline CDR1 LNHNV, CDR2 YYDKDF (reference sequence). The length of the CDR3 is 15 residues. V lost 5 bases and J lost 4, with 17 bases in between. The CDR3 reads CATSALNQAGETQYF. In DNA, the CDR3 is TGTGCCACCAGCGCACTGAATCAAGCGGGAGAGACCCAGTACTTC.

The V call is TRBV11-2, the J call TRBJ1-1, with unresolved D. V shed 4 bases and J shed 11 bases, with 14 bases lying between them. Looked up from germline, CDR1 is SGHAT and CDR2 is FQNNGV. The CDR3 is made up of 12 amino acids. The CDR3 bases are TGTGCCAGCAGCTCTCGAGTCACCGGGGCTTTCTTT. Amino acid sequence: CASSSRVTGAFF.

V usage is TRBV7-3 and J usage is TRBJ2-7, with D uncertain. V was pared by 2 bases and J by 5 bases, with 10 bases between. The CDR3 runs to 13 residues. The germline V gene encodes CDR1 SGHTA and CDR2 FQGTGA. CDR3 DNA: TGTGCCAGCAGCTTAGGTTTGGGCGACGAGCAGTACTTC. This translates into CASSLGLGDEQYF.

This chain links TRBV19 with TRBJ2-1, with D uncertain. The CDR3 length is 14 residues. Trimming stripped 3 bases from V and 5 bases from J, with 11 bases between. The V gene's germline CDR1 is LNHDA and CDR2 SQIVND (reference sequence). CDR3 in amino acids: CASSMAILHNEQFF. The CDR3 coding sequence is TGTGCCAGTAGTATGGCTATCCTCCACAATGAGCAGTTCTTC. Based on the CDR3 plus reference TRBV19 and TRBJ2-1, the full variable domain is DGGITQSPKYLFRKEGQNVTLSCEQNLNHDAMYWYRQDPGQGLRLIYYSQIVNDFQKGDIAEGYSVSREKKESFPLTVTSAQKNPTAFYLCASSMAILHNEQFFGPGTRLTVL.

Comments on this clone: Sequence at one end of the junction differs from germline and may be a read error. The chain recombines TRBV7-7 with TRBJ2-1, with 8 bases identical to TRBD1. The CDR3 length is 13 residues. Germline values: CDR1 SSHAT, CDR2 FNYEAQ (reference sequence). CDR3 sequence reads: CASSPGQGNEQFF. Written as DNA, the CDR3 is TGTGCTAGCAGCCCCGGACAGGGCAATGAGCAGTTCTTC.

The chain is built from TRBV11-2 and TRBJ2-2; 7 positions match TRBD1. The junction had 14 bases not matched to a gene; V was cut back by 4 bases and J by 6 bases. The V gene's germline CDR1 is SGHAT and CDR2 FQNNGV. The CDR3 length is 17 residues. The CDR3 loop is CASSSLTGKRVAGELFF. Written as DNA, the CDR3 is TGTGCCAGCAGCTCACTGACAGGGAAAAGGGTAGCCGGGGAGCTGTTTTTT.

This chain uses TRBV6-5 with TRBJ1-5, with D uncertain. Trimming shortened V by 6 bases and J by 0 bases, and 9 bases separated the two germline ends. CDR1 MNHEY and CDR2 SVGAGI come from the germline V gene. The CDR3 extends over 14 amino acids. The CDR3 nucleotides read TGTGCCAGCAGCTTCGATCATAGCAATCAGCCCCAGCATTTT. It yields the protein CASSFDHSNQPQHF.

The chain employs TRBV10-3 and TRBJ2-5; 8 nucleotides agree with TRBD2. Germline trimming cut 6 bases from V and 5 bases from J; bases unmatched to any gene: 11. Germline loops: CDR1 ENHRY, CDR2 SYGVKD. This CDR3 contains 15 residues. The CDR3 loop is CAIRDDSGGRETQYF. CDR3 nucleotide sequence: TGTGCCATCAGAGATGACTCGGGGGGGAGGGAGACCCAGTACTTC.

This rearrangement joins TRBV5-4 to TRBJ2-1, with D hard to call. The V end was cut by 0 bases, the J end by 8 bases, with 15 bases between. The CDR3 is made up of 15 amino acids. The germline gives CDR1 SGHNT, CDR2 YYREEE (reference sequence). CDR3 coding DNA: TGTGCCAGCAGCTTGGACAACTCTCCCGGTTATGAGCAGTTCTTC. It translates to CASSLDNSPGYEQFF.

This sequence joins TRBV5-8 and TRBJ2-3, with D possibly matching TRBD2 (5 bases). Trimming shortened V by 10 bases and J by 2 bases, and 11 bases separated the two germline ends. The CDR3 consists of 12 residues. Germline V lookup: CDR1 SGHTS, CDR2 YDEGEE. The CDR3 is CALGRNTDTQYF. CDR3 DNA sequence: TGTGCCCTAGGGAGAAACACAGATACGCAGTATTTT.

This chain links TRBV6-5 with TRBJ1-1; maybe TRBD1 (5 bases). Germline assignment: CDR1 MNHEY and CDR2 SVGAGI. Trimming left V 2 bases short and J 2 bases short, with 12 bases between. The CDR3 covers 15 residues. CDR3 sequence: CASSYRGSSNTEAFF. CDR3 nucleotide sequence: TGTGCCAGCAGTTACAGGGGCTCAAGTAACACTGAAGCTTTCTTT.

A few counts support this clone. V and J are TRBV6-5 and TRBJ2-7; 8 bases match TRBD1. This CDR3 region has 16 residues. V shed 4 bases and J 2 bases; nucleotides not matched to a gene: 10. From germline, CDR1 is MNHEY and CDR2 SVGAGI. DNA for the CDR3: TGTGCCAGCAGTTCGCAGGGGGCCCGGAGGCCCTACGAGCAGTACTTC. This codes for CASSSQGARRPYEQYF.

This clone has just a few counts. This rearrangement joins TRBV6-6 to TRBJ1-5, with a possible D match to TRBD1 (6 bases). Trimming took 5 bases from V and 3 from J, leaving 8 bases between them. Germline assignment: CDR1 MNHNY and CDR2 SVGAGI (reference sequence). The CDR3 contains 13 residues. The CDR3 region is CASSRTVNQPQHF. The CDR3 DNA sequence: TGTGCCAGCAGTAGGACAGTCAATCAGCCCCAGCATTTT.

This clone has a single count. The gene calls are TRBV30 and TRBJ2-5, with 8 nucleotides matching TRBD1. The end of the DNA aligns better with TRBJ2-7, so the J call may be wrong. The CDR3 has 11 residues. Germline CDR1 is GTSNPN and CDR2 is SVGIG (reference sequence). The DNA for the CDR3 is TGTGCCTTGACAGGGGCCTACGAGCAGTACTTC. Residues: CALTGAYEQYF.

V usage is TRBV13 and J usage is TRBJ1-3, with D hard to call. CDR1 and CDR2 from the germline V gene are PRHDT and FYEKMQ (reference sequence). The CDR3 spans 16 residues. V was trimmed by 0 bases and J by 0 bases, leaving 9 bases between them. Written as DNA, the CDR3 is TGTGCCAGCAGCTTAGGAAGACCAGGCTCTGGAAACACCATATATTTT. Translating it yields CASSLGRPGSGNTIYF.

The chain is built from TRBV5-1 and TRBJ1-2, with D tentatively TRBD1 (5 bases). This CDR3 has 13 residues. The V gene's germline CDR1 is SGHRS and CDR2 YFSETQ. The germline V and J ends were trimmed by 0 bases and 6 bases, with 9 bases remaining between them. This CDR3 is CASSLGQGDGYTF. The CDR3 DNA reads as TGCGCCAGCAGCTTGGGGCAGGGTGATGGCTACACCTTC.

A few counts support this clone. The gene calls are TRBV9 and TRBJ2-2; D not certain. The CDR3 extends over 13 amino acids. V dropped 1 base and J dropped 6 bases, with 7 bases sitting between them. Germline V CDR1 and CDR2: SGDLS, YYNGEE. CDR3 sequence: CASSVRDSGELFF. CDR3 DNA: TGTGCCAGCAGCGTAAGAGATTCCGGGGAGCTGTTTTTT.